The entry that follows covers one TCR beta chain sequence. What it binds is unknown. This record belongs to a study of shared clonotypes between healthy human individuals. About the research overall: The people who gave samples were a couple of women and three men aged 18 to 49.

CDR1 is SGHRS, CDR2 YFSETQ, per germline. This CDR3 spans 15 amino acids. V dropped 1 base and J dropped 5; count of bases not matched to a gene: 2. Genomic DNA of every subset was divided equally among multiple immunoSEQ plates. Profiling relied on immunoSEQ multiplex PCR, and the TCRdb table lists in-frame clones only, not all of them. This table holds 490,000 or so clones, less than 80% found once. Genomic DNA, for the unsorted samples, came from about 90 million PBMCs. Study findings and constraints: Sequencing depth was expected to affect clonotype sharing among donors.

The gene calls are TRBV5-1 and TRBJ2-1; TRBD2 agrees at 11 bases. The specimen sequenced was PBMCs. This sequence originates from a woman aged 35 to 49 in good health. Some clones in this sample may be carry-over from other donors' samples. The CDR3 loop reads CASSLRLAGHNEQFF. CDR3 coding DNA: TGCGCCAGCAGCTTGCGACTAGCGGGACACAATGAGCAGTTCTTC.